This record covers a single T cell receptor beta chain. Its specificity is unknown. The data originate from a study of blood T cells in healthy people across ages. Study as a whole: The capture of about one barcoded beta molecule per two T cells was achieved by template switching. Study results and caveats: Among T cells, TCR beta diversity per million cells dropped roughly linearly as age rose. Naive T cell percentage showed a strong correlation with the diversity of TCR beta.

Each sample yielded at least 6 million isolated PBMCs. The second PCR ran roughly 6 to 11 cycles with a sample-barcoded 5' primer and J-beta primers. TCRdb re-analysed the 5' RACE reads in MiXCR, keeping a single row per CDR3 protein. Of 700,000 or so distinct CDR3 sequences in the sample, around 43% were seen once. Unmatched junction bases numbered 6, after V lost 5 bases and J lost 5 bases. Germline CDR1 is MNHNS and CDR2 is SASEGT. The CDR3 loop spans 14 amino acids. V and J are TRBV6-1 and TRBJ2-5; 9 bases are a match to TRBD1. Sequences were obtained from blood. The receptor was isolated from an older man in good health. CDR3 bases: TGTGCCAGCAGTATCGACAGGGGGGGCGAGACCCAGTACTTC. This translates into CASSIDRGGETQYF.